The 32 T cell receptor beta chains listed next were all sequenced from one sample in a study of regulatory T cells in long-lasting Graves disease. Specified time point: newly diagnosed GD, antithyroid drugs for less than 3 months. The authors made the TCR library using RNA they extracted from PBMCs. Both iRepertoire HTBI primers and Arm-PCR of CDR3 regions were used to build the TCR beta libraries. One entry per CDR3 protein results from TCRdb running MiXCR on the multiplex PCR reads. The sample has 520,000 or so distinct CDR3 sequences; more than 10% are singletons. This sample was shared with a second study, whose subject was T cells in Graves' hyperthyroidism and ophthalmopathy.

The starting material was peripheral blood mononuclear cells (PBMCs), obtained at new diagnosis, from a patient treated with antithyroid drugs. All receptors come from a woman aged 25 to 39 with Graves disease.

This clonotype was counted at least ten times. The chain carries TRBV2 and TRBJ2-3; 8 nucleotides match TRBD1. The DNA end is a closer match to TRBJ2-7, so the J assignment may be wrong. Germline CDR1 is SNHLY and CDR2 is FYNNEI. The CDR3 runs to 14 residues. This CDR3 is CASSWDRSLYEQYF. DNA for the CDR3: TGTGCCAGCAGCTGGGACAGGTCCCTCTACGAGCAGTACTTC.

This clonotype showed up just a few times. The genes are TRBV15 and TRBJ2-7; 8 bases line up with TRBD1. V lost 8 bases to trimming and J lost 0 bases; unmatched junction nucleotides: 3. Germline V gives CDR1 LNHNV, CDR2 YYDKDF (reference sequence). This CDR3 region has 13 residues. DNA for the CDR3: TGTGCCACCTCGACAGGGGCCTCCTACGAGCAGTACTTC. Translating gives CATSTGASYEQYF.

This clonotype was picked up many times. The chain uses TRBV5-1 and TRBJ2-3; D assignment may be TRBD1 or TRBD2 (5 bases each). This CDR3 is 15 amino acids long. Trimming cost V 3 bases and J 2 bases, with 13 bases left between them. CDR1 and CDR2 from the germline V gene are SGHRS and YFSETQ. The DNA of the CDR3 is TGCGCCAGCAGCTGGGGACCTCTCCCCACAGATACGCAGTATTTT. It codes for CASSWGPLPTDTQYF.

This clonotype was counted many times. The gene calls are TRBV20-1 and TRBJ2-2, with 7 bases identical to TRBD1. Germline lookup yields CDR1 DFQATT and CDR2 SNEGSKA (reference sequence). With V trimmed by 5 bases and J by 4 bases, 10 bases remained unmatched. The CDR3 is 15 amino acids. CDR3 sequence reads: CSAPNRGMGTGELFF. The CDR3 bases are TGCAGTGCTCCCAACAGGGGAATGGGCACCGGGGAGCTGTTTTTT.

This clonotype was counted at least ten times. The gene calls are TRBV27 and TRBJ1-2, with D tentatively TRBD1 (5 bases). The CDR3 totals 13 residues. V lost 2 bases and J lost 7, with 11 bases in between. From germline, CDR1 is MNHEY and CDR2 SMNVEV (reference sequence). The chain's CDR3 is CASSLKGALGYTF. CDR3 bases: TGTGCCAGCAGTTTAAAAGGGGCGCTTGGCTACACCTTC.

This clonotype showed up just a few times. CDR3 loop: CASSLPGDSPLHF. DNA of the CDR3: TGTGCCAGCAGCCTCCCTGGGGATTCACCCCTCCACTTT. V is TRBV7-6 and J is TRBJ1-6; D unresolved. Germline V lookup: CDR1 SGHVS, CDR2 FNYEAQ. This CDR3 region has 13 residues. V gave up 5 bases and J gave up 8 bases, with 10 bases separating them.

This clonotype was recorded a few times. The chain uses TRBV5-5 and TRBJ2-7; TRBD1 is a possible D gene (6 bases). V was trimmed by 2 bases and J by 3 bases, leaving 15 bases between them. CDR3 length: 15 amino acids. Germline assignment: CDR1 SGHKS and CDR2 YYEKEE (reference sequence). The CDR3 is CASSFPGQTFYEQYF. In DNA form, the CDR3 reads TGTGCCAGCAGCTTTCCGGGACAAACCTTCTACGAGCAGTACTTC.

Ten or more counts support this clonotype. This chain uses TRBV7-3 with TRBJ1-1; D remains ambiguous. The germline V and J ends were trimmed by 0 bases and 4 bases, with 12 bases remaining between them. The CDR3 extends over 15 amino acids. The germline CDR1 and CDR2 sequences are SGHTA and FQGTGA. This chain's CDR3 is CASSLTAQTRTEAFF. The CDR3 DNA reads TGTGCCAGCAGCTTAACAGCGCAGACCCGCACTGAAGCTTTCTTT.

This clonotype was detected a few times. The genes are TRBV20-1 and TRBJ2-3, with 7 nucleotides matching TRBD2. The CDR3 length is 15 residues. V shed 3 bases, J shed 1 base, and the junction held 7 bases outside the gene matches. Germline values: CDR1 DFQATT, CDR2 SNEGSKA (reference sequence). CDR3 sequence (DNA): TGCAGTGCTAGTAATATGGCGGGAGGCACAGATACGCAGTATTTT. This sequence encodes CSASNMAGGTDTQYF.

This clonotype was seen a few times. The J gene is TRBJ2-3, the V gene TRBV28, with TRBD2 as a possible D gene (6 bases). Germline-derived CDR1 and CDR2 are MDHEN and SYDVKM. V was shortened by 6 bases and J by 0 bases, with 19 bases between the two germline ends. CDR3 size: 17 residues. The CDR3 DNA reads TGTGCCAGCAGAGTCGGCGGGGTGGAGACTAGCACAGATACGCAGTATTTT. Translated: CASRVGGVETSTDTQYF.

The gene calls are TRBV10-3 and TRBJ2-3, with 7 bases aligning to TRBD2. The V gene end was trimmed by 4 bases and the J gene end by 4 bases; junction bases not matched to a gene: 8. Germline V gives CDR1 ENHRY, CDR2 SYGVKD. The CDR3 covers 15 residues. CDR3 sequence (DNA): TGTGCCATCAGTGGGAATGTGGGAGGGCCAGATACGCAGTATTTT. Its protein is CAISGNVGGPDTQYF.

There are many counts of this clonotype. This chain uses TRBV19 with TRBJ1-5; D is perhaps TRBD1 (6 bases). The CDR3 covers 18 residues. Between the trimmed V and J ends, which lost 4 bases and 0 bases, there was a span of 19 bases. Germline assignment: CDR1 LNHDA and CDR2 SQIVND (reference sequence). CDR3 bases: TGTGCCAGTAGTAGTCGAGGGGGTTCAACCTATAGCAATCAGCCCCAGCATTTT. This gives the protein CASSSRGGSTYSNQPQHF.

The table lists this clonotype with many counts. The chain is built from TRBV27 and TRBJ2-2; 8 bases are shared with TRBD2. Germline V lookup: CDR1 MNHEY, CDR2 SMNVEV (reference sequence). CDR3 length equals 17 residues. V lost 1 base to trimming and J lost 5 bases; unmatched junction nucleotides: 9. CDR3 DNA sequence: TGTGCCAGCAGTTTATGGCGGGGGGCGGCGAGGACCGGGGAGCTGTTTTTT. It encodes CASSLWRGAARTGELFF.

This clonotype was seen many times. The chain couples TRBV10-3 to TRBJ1-5, with D possibly being TRBD1 (6 bases). There are 15 residues in the CDR3. The germline V and J ends were trimmed by 3 bases and 5 bases, with 14 bases remaining between them. CDR1 and CDR2 (germline): ENHRY, SYGVKD. The CDR3 loop reads CAISDPGGPDQPQHF. DNA for the CDR3: TGTGCCATCAGTGATCCTGGGGGCCCGGATCAGCCCCAGCATTTT.

CDR3 residues: CASSPVGSGNEQYF. The CDR3 DNA sequence: TGTGCCAGCAGCCCCGTCGGTAGCGGGAACGAGCAGTACTTC. The gene calls are TRBV7-2 and TRBJ2-7; 8 bases fit TRBD2. Per germline, CDR1 SGHTA and CDR2 FQGNSA. This CDR3 region has 14 residues. V was clipped by 5 bases and J by 5 bases; unmatched bases: 8.

This clonotype has only a few counts. V gene TRBV6-2 or TRBV6-3 combines with J gene TRBJ2-7; 9 nucleotides align to TRBD1. Looked up from germline, CDR1 is MNHEY and CDR2 is SVGEGT. V gave up 5 bases and J gave up 4 bases; unmatched junction bases: 6. This CDR3 region has 14 residues. The CDR3 is CASSGTGNQYEQYF. The CDR3 coding sequence is TGTGCCAGCAGTGGGACAGGGAACCAATACGAGCAGTACTTC.

This clonotype came up many times. The CDR3 loop is CASRGQGIALNEQFF. DNA of the CDR3: TGTGCCAGCAGGGGACAGGGGATAGCGCTCAATGAGCAGTTCTTC. The chain recombines TRBV6-1 with TRBJ2-1, with TRBD1 matching 10 bases. The CDR3 contains 15 residues. With 6 bases clipped from V and 6 bases from J, the junction kept 8 bases outside the gene matches. Germline V CDR1 and CDR2: MNHNS, SASEGT.

In this sample, this clonotype turned up many times. V and J are TRBV12-3 or TRBV12-4 and TRBJ2-1; no clear D gene. CDR3 length: 15 amino acids. The V and J ends lost 7 bases and 8 bases respectively, with 21 bases between them. This CDR3 is CASTPRSTLGHEQFF. CDR3 in DNA: TGTGCCAGCACCCCTAGGTCTACCCTAGGGCATGAGCAGTTCTTC.

This clonotype was seen many times. The gene calls are TRBV6-2 or TRBV6-3 and TRBJ2-7; D is uncertain. This CDR3 has 16 residues. Germline CDR1 and CDR2: MNHEY and SVGEGT. V lost 6 bases and J 3 bases, leaving 21 bases between the germline ends. In DNA, the CDR3 is TGTGCCAGCAGCCCTGGGGTGGGCAGCGAGAACTACGAGCAGTACTTC. It encodes CASSPGVGSENYEQYF.

This clonotype came up many times. The chain has TRBV2 and TRBJ1-1, with D tentatively TRBD1 (6 bases). This CDR3 comprises 15 residues. V lost 6 bases and J lost 1, with 15 bases in between. Germline CDR1 SNHLY, CDR2 FYNNEI. CDR3 sequence (DNA): TGTGCCAGCAGGGAAAGGGGGAATCGGAACACTGAAGCTTTCTTT. Residues: CASRERGNRNTEAFF. Full variable domain (outside the CDR3, taken from reference TRBV2 and TRBJ1-1): EPEVTQTPSHQVTQMGQEVILRCVPISNHLYFYWYRQILGQKVEFLVSFYNNEISEKSEIFDDQFSVERPDGSNFTLKIRSTKLEDSAMYFCASRERGNRNTEAFFGQGTRLTVV.

This clonotype has more than one count but fewer than ten. The CDR3 reads CASSQGSSLSSYEQYF. The CDR3 nucleotides are TGTGCCAGCAGCCAAGGGTCTTCCTTAAGCTCCTACGAGCAGTACTTC. V and J are TRBV3-1 and TRBJ2-7; D not resolved. V lost 1 base and J 0 bases, leaving 13 bases between the germline ends. Per germline, CDR1 LGHDT and CDR2 YNNKEL (reference sequence). This CDR3 spans 16 amino acids.

The chain uses TRBV11-2 and TRBJ2-2; the D is unclear. The germline V and J ends were trimmed by 6 bases and 5 bases, with 10 bases remaining between them. Germline V gene sequence: CDR1 SGHAT, CDR2 FQNNGV. This CDR3 region has 13 residues. CDR3 sequence: CASRRTDTGELFF. The CDR3, as DNA: TGTGCCAGCAGAAGGACGGATACCGGGGAGCTGTTTTTT.

This clonotype was found a few times. The chain couples TRBV5-1 to TRBJ2-2, with D hard to call. Looked up from germline, CDR1 is SGHRS and CDR2 is YFSETQ. The CDR3 runs 16 residues. V was trimmed by 0 bases and J by 4 bases, leaving 13 bases between them. CDR3: CASSLAVMSGTGELFF. DNA of the CDR3: TGCGCCAGCAGCTTGGCCGTAATGTCGGGCACCGGGGAGCTGTTTTTT.

The table lists this clonotype with a count of one. This rearrangement joins TRBV7-2 to TRBJ1-6; tentative D call: TRBD1 (5 bases). The CDR3 is 15 residues long. Trimming left V 5 bases short and J 14 bases short, with 22 bases between. Germline V gene sequence: CDR1 SGHTA, CDR2 FQGNSA. The CDR3 nucleotides read TGTGCCAGCAGCCCCTGGTCGGGGCCCATCGGGGCCCTCCACTTT. It specifies CASSPWSGPIGALHF.

This clonotype has a handful of counts. The chain uses TRBV6-1 and TRBJ1-1; D unclear. CDR3 length equals 15 residues. Per the germline V gene, CDR1 is MNHNS and CDR2 is SASEGT. V lost 5 bases, J lost 1 base, and 14 bases lay in between. DNA for the CDR3: TGTGCCAGCAGTCTTAGCCCGCCAGGGAACACTGAAGCTTTCTTT. Its translation is CASSLSPPGNTEAFF.

The sample holds many counts of this clonotype. This chain links TRBV20-1 with TRBJ2-7; 13 nucleotides agree with TRBD2. J was trimmed by 4 bases and V by 5 bases; bases with no gene match: 5. The CDR3 sequence is 14 residues long. Per germline, CDR1 DFQATT and CDR2 SNEGSKA (reference sequence). The CDR3 nucleotides read TGCAGTGCTCTTCGGACTAGCGGGAGATACGAGCAGTACTTC. Translation: CSALRTSGRYEQYF.

This clonotype turned up a few times. This rearrangement joins TRBV10-3 to TRBJ1-5, with D possibly TRBD1 on 5 matching bases. The CDR3 covers 16 residues. In germline, CDR1 is ENHRY, CDR2 SYGVKD. V dropped 0 bases and J dropped 1 base, with 10 bases sitting between them. This CDR3 reads CAISESTVKSNQPQHF. The CDR3 DNA reads as TGTGCCATCAGTGAGTCGACAGTGAAGAGCAATCAGCCCCAGCATTTT.

This clonotype was counted ten times or more. The chain combines TRBV6-2 or TRBV6-3 with TRBJ2-7; 8 nucleotides line up with TRBD2. The CDR3 is made up of 15 amino acids. Per the germline V gene, CDR1 is MNHEY and CDR2 is SVGEGT. The V segment lost 2 bases and the J segment 0 bases; nucleotides outside the gene matches: 3. CDR3 nucleotides: TGTGCCAGCAGTTACGGGAGCGGGAGCTCCTACGAGCAGTACTTC. It specifies CASSYGSGSSYEQYF.

This clonotype has just one count. Given a much more abundant clone one base away, this may be a read error. This is likely a read error, given that the CDR3 carries no conserved phenylalanine or tryptophan at its end. The chain employs TRBV9 and TRBJ2-2; D may be TRBD1 (6 bases). Trimming cost V 2 bases and J 1 base, with 6 bases left between them. The CDR3 contains 14 residues. Looked up from germline, CDR1 is SGDLS and CDR2 is YYNGEE. CDR3 protein: CASSVTGNTGELFV. CDR3 nucleotide sequence: TGTGCCAGCAGCGTGACAGGGAACACCGGGGAGCTGTTTGTT.

This clonotype was seen a single time. V usage is TRBV19 and J usage is TRBJ1-5; 10 bases line up with TRBD1. Germline trimming cut 1 base from V and 7 bases from J; bases unmatched to any gene: 7. This CDR3 is 16 amino acids long. Looked up from germline, CDR1 is LNHDA and CDR2 is SQIVND (reference sequence). The CDR3 DNA reads TGTGCCAGTAGTATAGTAGGCGGGACAGGGGACCAGCCCCAGCATTTT. This translates into CASSIVGGTGDQPQHF.

This clonotype turned up a few times. The chain is built from TRBV5-5 and TRBJ1-3, with D hard to call. Germline-derived CDR1 and CDR2 are SGHKS and YYEKEE (reference sequence). V shed 3 bases and J shed 0 bases, with 10 bases lying between them. The CDR3 is 15 amino acids. CDR3 nucleotide sequence: TGTGCCAGCAGCTATTCTGGAGACTCTGGAAACACCATATATTTT. Protein product: CASSYSGDSGNTIYF.

This clonotype was recorded many times. The CDR3 sequence: CASSPAIDRVNSPLHF. The CDR3 region has the DNA TGTGCCAGCAGCCCGGCAATTGACAGGGTTAATTCACCCCTCCACTTT. J is TRBJ1-6 and V is TRBV3-1, with 7 bases that match TRBD1. The CDR3 sequence is 16 residues long. Unmatched junction bases numbered 9, after V lost 4 bases and J lost 6 bases. Germline assignment: CDR1 LGHDT and CDR2 YNNKEL (reference sequence).